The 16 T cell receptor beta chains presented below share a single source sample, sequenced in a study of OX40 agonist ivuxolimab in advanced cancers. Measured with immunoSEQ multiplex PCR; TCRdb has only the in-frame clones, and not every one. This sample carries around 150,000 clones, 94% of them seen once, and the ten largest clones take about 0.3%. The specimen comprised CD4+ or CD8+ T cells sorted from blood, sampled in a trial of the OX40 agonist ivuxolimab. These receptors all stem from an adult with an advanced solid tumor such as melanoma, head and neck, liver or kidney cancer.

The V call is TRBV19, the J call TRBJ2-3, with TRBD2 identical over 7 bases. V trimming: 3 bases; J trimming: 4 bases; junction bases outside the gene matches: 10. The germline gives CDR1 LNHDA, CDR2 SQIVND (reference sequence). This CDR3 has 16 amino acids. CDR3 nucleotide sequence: TGTGCCAGTAGTATGGGGCCGGGGGGATACCCAGATACGCAGTATTTT. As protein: CASSMGPGGYPDTQYF.

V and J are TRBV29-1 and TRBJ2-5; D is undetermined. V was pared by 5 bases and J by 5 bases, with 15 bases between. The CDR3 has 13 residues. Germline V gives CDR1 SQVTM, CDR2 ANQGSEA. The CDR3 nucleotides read TGCAGCGTTCTACCAGTCGTGGGGGAGACCCAGTACTTC. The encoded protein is CSVLPVVGETQYF.

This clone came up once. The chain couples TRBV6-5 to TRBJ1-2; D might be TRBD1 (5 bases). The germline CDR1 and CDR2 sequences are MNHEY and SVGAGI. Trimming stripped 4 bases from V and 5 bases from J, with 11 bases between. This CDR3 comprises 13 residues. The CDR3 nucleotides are TGTGCCAGCAGTTTGCGGTCAGGGTATGGCTACACCTTC. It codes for CASSLRSGYGYTF.

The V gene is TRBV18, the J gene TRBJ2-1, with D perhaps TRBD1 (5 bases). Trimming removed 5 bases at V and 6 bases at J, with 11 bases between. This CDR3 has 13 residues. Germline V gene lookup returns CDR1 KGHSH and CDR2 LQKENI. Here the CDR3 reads CASSNDRSNEQFF. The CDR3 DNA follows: TGTGCCAGCTCAAACGACAGAAGCAATGAGCAGTTCTTC. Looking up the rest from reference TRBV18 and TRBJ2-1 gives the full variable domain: NAGVMQNPRHLVRRRGQEARLRCSPMKGHSHVYWYRQLPEEGLKFMVYLQKENIIDESGMPKERFSAEFPKEGPSILRIQQVVRGDSAAYFCASSNDRSNEQFFGPGTRLTVL.

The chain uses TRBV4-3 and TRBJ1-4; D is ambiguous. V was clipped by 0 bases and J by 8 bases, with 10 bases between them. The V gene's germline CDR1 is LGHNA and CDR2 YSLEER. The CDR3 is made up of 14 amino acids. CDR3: CASSQDPQSEKLFF. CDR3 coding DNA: TGCGCCAGCAGCCAAGATCCACAGTCGGAAAAACTGTTTTTT.

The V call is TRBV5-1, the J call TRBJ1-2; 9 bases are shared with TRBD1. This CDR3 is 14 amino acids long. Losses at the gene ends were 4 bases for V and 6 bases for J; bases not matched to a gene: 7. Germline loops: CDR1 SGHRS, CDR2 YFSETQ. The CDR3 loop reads CASSIGQGLDGYTF. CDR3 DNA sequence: TGCGCCAGCAGCATTGGACAGGGGTTGGATGGCTACACCTTC. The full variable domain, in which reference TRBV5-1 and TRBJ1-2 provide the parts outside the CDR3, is KAGVTQTPRYLIKTRGQQVTLSCSPISGHRSVSWYQQTPGQGLQFLFEYFSETQRNKGNFPGRFSGRQFSNSRSEMNVSTLELGDSALYLCASSIGQGLDGYTFGSGTRLTVV.

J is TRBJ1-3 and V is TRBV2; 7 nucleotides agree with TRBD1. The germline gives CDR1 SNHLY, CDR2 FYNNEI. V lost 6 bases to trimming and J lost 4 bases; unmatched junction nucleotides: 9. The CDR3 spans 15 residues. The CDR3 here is CASRQQTGTGNTIYF. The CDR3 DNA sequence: TGTGCCAGCAGGCAGCAGACAGGGACGGGAAACACCATATATTTT.

CDR3 nucleotides: TGTGCCAGCAGTTTATCCGTAATGAAGAAACTGTTTTTT. As protein: CASSLSVMKKLFF. This chain uses TRBV28 with TRBJ1-4; no firm D call. Germline loops: CDR1 MDHEN, CDR2 SYDVKM. V dropped 1 base and J dropped 11 bases, with 11 bases sitting between them. CDR3 size: 13 residues.

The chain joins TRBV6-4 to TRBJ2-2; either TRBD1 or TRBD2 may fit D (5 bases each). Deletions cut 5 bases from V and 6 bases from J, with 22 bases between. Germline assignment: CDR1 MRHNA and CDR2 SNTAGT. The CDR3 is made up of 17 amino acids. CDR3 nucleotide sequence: TGTGCCAGCAGTTTTACTCCCGGGACGCTAATAGCCGGGGAGCTGTTTTTT. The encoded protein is CASSFTPGTLIAGELFF.

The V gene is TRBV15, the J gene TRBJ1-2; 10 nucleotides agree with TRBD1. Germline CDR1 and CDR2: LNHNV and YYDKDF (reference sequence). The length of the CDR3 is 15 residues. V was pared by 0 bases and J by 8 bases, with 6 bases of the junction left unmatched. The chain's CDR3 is CATSREDRGLGGYTF. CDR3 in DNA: TGTGCCACCAGCAGAGAAGACAGGGGGCTGGGGGGCTACACCTTC.

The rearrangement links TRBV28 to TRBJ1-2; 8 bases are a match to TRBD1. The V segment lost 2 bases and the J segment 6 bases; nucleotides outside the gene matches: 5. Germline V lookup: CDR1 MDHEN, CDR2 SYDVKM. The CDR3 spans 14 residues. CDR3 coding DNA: TGTGCCAGCAGTTTAGGGGACAGGTATAATGGCTACACCTTC. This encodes CASSLGDRYNGYTF.

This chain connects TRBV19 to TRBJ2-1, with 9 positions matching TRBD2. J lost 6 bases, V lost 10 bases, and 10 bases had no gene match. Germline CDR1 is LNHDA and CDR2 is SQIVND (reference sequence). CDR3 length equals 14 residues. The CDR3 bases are TGTGCCACCGAGGCGGCGGGAGGGCCCAATGAGCAGTTCTTC. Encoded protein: CATEAAGGPNEQFF.

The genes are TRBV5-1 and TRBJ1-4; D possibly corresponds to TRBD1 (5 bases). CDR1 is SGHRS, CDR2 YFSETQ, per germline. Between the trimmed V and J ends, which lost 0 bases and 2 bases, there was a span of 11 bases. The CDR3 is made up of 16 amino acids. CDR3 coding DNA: TGCGCCAGCAGCTTGGAAGTGGGACGGACTAATGAAAAACTGTTTTTT. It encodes CASSLEVGRTNEKLFF.

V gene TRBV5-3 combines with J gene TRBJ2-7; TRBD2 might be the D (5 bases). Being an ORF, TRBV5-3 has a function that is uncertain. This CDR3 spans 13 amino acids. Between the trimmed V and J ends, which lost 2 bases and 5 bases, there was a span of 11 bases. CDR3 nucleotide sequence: TGTGCCAGAAGCTTTAAGGATAGCGACGAGCAGTACTTC. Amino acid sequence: CARSFKDSDEQYF.

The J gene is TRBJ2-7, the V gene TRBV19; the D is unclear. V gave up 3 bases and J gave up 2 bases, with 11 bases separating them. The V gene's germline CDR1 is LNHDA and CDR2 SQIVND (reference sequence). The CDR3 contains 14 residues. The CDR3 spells CASSMGNPAYEQYF. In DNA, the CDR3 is TGTGCCAGTAGTATGGGGAACCCAGCCTACGAGCAGTACTTC. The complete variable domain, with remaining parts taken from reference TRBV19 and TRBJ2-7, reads DGGITQSPKYLFRKEGQNVTLSCEQNLNHDAMYWYRQDPGQGLRLIYYSQIVNDFQKGDIAEGYSVSREKKESFPLTVTSAQKNPTAFYLCASSMGNPAYEQYFGPGTRLTVT.

The DNA of the CDR3 is TGCGCCACTCCAATCAAGGGGACTAGCGACACCGGGGAGCTGTTTTTT. Amino acids: CATPIKGTSDTGELFF. The rearrangement links TRBV5-1 to TRBJ2-2; 10 bases fit TRBD2. V lost 9 bases, J lost 3 bases, and 11 bases stayed unmatched. This CDR3 is 16 amino acids long. The germline CDR1 and CDR2 sequences are SGHRS and YFSETQ.